This TCR beta chain comes out of a study of neurological immune-mediated disorders. This clonotype was seen ten or more times. CDR3 length equals 14 residues. CDR1 and CDR2 (germline): SGHTA, FQGNSA. V was clipped by 5 bases and J by 8 bases, with 16 bases between them. TCRdb analysed the 5' RACE reads with MiXCR anew, one entry per CDR3 protein. The sample contains around 130,000 distinct CDR3 sequences, about 3.2% of which appear only once. This sequence joins TRBV7-2 and TRBJ2-4, with D possibly TRBD1 on 6 matching bases. The sequencing sample was made of PBMCs. The sequence came from a woman aged 25-40 years with multiple sclerosis. The CDR3 DNA reads as TGTGCCAGCAGCCTTCTAGGGGCAGGGGACATTCAGTACTTC. It yields the protein CASSLLGAGDIQYF.